These 28 T cell receptor beta chains were sequenced from one sample in a study of blood T cell repertoires in COVID-19. The repertoire was sequenced with immunoSEQ multiplex PCR; TCRdb's copy has only in-frame clones and lacks some. Of 200,000 to 250,000 clones listed, approximately 86% are singletons. The sample consisted of peripheral blood. The receptors were gathered from a man aged 18 to 30 with active or convalescent COVID-19.

V gene TRBV5-6 combines with J gene TRBJ2-7; tentatively, D is TRBD1 (6 bases). Trimming took 8 bases from V and 2 from J, leaving 11 bases between them. The CDR3 has 12 residues. Germline CDR1 is SGHDT and CDR2 is YYEEEE. The CDR3 sequence: CASEDSTYEQYF. CDR3 in DNA: TGTGCCAGTGAGGACAGCACCTACGAGCAGTACTTC.

The chain uses TRBV11-2 and TRBJ2-5; 9 bases are a match to TRBD1. The germline CDR1 and CDR2 sequences are SGHAT and FQNNGV. The V gene end was trimmed by 6 bases and the J gene end by 5 bases; junction bases not matched to a gene: 13. The CDR3 is 16 amino acids. CDR3 DNA sequence: TGTGCCAGCAGTTTCCCGAGACAGGGGGTTATGGAGACCCAGTACTTC. Its protein is CASSFPRQGVMETQYF.

This clone was found once. This sequence joins TRBV9 and TRBJ1-1; 9 nucleotides agree with TRBD1. V lost 2 bases and J lost 1; bases outside the gene matches: 3. The germline CDR1 and CDR2 sequences are SGDLS and YYNGEE. This CDR3 comprises 15 residues. This CDR3 reads CASSVGQGTNTEAFF. CDR3 bases: TGTGCCAGCAGCGTGGGACAGGGAACGAACACTGAAGCTTTCTTT. Filled out from reference TRBV9 and TRBJ1-1, the complete variable domain reads DSGVTQTPKHLITATGQRVTLRCSPRSGDLSVYWYQQSLDQGLQFLIQYYNGEERAKGNILERFSAQQFPDLHSELNLSSLELGDSALYFCASSVGQGTNTEAFFGQGTRLTVV.

The chain combines TRBV7-8 with TRBJ2-7; 11 nucleotides agree with TRBD2. The CDR3 spans 16 residues. Germline-derived CDR1 and CDR2 are SGHVS and FQNEAQ. The junction had 4 bases not matched to a gene; V was cut back by 1 base and J by 2 bases. The CDR3 is CASSLVASGRTYEQYF. The CDR3 nucleotides read TGTGCCAGCAGCTTAGTGGCTAGCGGGAGGACCTACGAGCAGTACTTC.

The chain uses TRBV19 and TRBJ2-7; D is possibly TRBD1 (5 bases). The CDR3 runs to 13 residues. With 5 bases removed from V and 1 base from J, the gap between germline ends came to 9 bases. CDR1 LNHDA and CDR2 SQIVND come from the germline V gene (reference sequence). This CDR3 is CASSLTVSYEQYF. The CDR3, as DNA: TGTGCCAGTAGTTTGACAGTTTCCTACGAGCAGTACTTC.

The gene calls are TRBV14 and TRBJ1-2; D is undetermined. The germline gives CDR1 SGHDN, CDR2 FVKESK. This CDR3 has 15 amino acids. V gave up 0 bases and J gave up 4 bases, with 12 bases separating them. The CDR3 spells CASSQDRTGGYGYTF. The DNA of the CDR3 is TGTGCCAGCAGCCAAGACCGCACCGGTGGCTATGGCTACACCTTC.

This chain connects TRBV4-1 to TRBJ1-2, with a possible D match to TRBD1 (5 bases). From germline, CDR1 is MGHRA and CDR2 YSYEKL. The CDR3 has 15 residues. The germline V and J ends were trimmed by 1 base and 4 bases, with 13 bases remaining between them. The CDR3 loop is CASSQGMRGGYGYTF. Written as DNA, the CDR3 is TGCGCCAGCAGCCAAGGTATGCGGGGCGGCTATGGCTACACCTTC.

The chain recombines TRBV7-2 with TRBJ2-7; TRBD1 might be the D (6 bases). This CDR3 is built from 14 residues. Trimming took off 2 bases at V and 2 bases at J, with 10 bases between the two ends. CDR1 and CDR2 (germline): SGHTA, FQGNSA. Here the CDR3 reads CASSLTGKPYEQYF. In DNA, the CDR3 is TGTGCCAGCAGCTTAACAGGGAAGCCCTACGAGCAGTACTTC. The whole variable domain, remainder taken from reference TRBV7-2 and TRBJ2-7, is GAGVSQSPSNKVTEKGKDVELRCDPISGHTALYWYRQSLGQGLEFLIYFQGNSAPDKSGLPSDRFSAERTGGSVSTLTIQRTQQEDSAVYLCASSLTGKPYEQYFGPGTRLTVT.

The rearrangement joins TRBV9 to TRBJ2-6, with no clear D. V was pared by 4 bases and J by 0 bases, with 5 bases between. CDR3 length: 14 residues. Germline V lookup: CDR1 SGDLS, CDR2 YYNGEE. The DNA for the CDR3 is TGTGCCAGCAGCCCCTCCTCTGGGGCCAACGTCCTGACTTTC. This codes for CASSPSSGANVLTF. Full variable domain (remainder filled in from reference TRBV9 and TRBJ2-6): DSGVTQTPKHLITATGQRVTLRCSPRSGDLSVYWYQQSLDQGLQFLIQYYNGEERAKGNILERFSAQQFPDLHSELNLSSLELGDSALYFCASSPSSGANVLTFGAGSRLTVL.

This clone was recorded once. Written as DNA, the CDR3 is TGTGCCACCTCTCCCGGGGGAGGCACTGAAGCTTTCTTT. Translated: CATSPGGGTEAFF. This chain connects TRBV28 to TRBJ1-1; D may be TRBD1 (5 bases). Germline lookup yields CDR1 MDHEN and CDR2 SYDVKM. V lost 10 bases and J lost 4, with 16 bases in between. The length of the CDR3 is 13 residues.

The rearrangement uses TRBV10-2 and TRBJ2-7; D perhaps matches TRBD1 (6 bases). The V and J ends lost 3 bases and 0 bases respectively, with 12 bases between them. The CDR3 extends over 15 amino acids. Germline-derived CDR1 and CDR2 are WSHSY and SAAADI. CDR3 nucleotide sequence: TGCGCCAGCAGTGAAACAGGGCATCCCTCCTACGAGCAGTACTTC. Translation gives CASSETGHPSYEQYF.

The chain couples TRBV30 to TRBJ1-5; tentative D call: TRBD1 (5 bases). V lost 1 base and J 5 bases, leaving 12 bases between the germline ends. Germline loops: CDR1 GTSNPN, CDR2 SVGIG (reference sequence). The CDR3 runs 14 residues. CDR3 coding DNA: TGTGCCTGGAGTGAGACAGTAAGCCATCAGCCCCAGCATTTT. This sequence encodes CAWSETVSHQPQHF.

The V and J genes are TRBV7-8 and TRBJ1-2; D may be TRBD1 (5 bases). The CDR3 length is 17 residues. Germline V lookup: CDR1 SGHVS, CDR2 FQNEAQ. With 5 bases removed from V and 3 bases from J, the gap between germline ends came to 22 bases. CDR3 nucleotides: TGTGCCAGCAGCCTGACCCCAGGGCGGAGCGGGCACTATGGCTACACCTTC. Translated: CASSLTPGRSGHYGYTF.

The chain has TRBV28 and TRBJ2-3, with 8 bases identical to TRBD2. Germline assignment: CDR1 MDHEN and CDR2 SYDVKM. V dropped 6 bases and J dropped 0; count of bases not matched to a gene: 5. The CDR3 has 15 residues. CDR3 region: CASSHRGGSTDTQYF. The CDR3 bases are TGTGCCAGCAGCCACCGGGGGGGGAGCACAGATACGCAGTATTTT.

The DNA for the CDR3 is TGTGCCAGACCCCACAGGGCTGGAAACACCATATATTTT. Encoded protein: CARPHRAGNTIYF. The chain has TRBV19 and TRBJ1-3, with a possible D match to TRBD1 (6 bases). The CDR3 totals 13 residues. Germline V lookup: CDR1 LNHDA, CDR2 SQIVND (reference sequence). Deletions cut 9 bases from V and 2 bases from J, with 11 bases between.

As DNA, the CDR3 is TGTGCCAGCAGTTTAGGACAGGGGACTGGCTACACCTTC. Amino acids: CASSLGQGTGYTF. The genes are TRBV12-3 or TRBV12-4 and TRBJ1-2; 8 nucleotides agree with TRBD1. V dropped 1 base and J dropped 7; count of bases not matched to a gene: 2. The CDR3 runs 13 residues.

The chain joins TRBV29-1 to TRBJ2-1; TRBD1 agrees at 7 bases. The CDR3 runs 14 residues. Per the germline V gene, CDR1 is SQVTM and CDR2 is ANQGSEA. V dropped 6 bases and J dropped 1; count of bases not matched to a gene: 6. CDR3 coding DNA: TGCAGCGTCAAGAACAGGGGTTCCTACAATGAGCAGTTCTTC. It specifies CSVKNRGSYNEQFF.

This chain joins TRBV27 and TRBJ2-4; D is ambiguous. CDR1 is MNHEY, CDR2 SMNVEV, per germline (reference sequence). V dropped 5 bases and J dropped 1 base, with 6 bases sitting between them. The CDR3 consists of 13 residues. The CDR3 region is CASSPQAKNIQYF. The CDR3 region has the DNA TGTGCCAGCAGTCCCCAGGCCAAAAACATTCAGTACTTC.

This chain joins TRBV6-5 and TRBJ1-1, with D perhaps matching TRBD1 (6 bases). CDR3 length: 15 residues. Germline V gene lookup returns CDR1 MNHEY and CDR2 SVGAGI. Trimming removed 5 bases at V and 5 bases at J, with 18 bases between. In nucleotides, the CDR3 is TGTGCCAGCAGTACAACCCCGACAGGTCTGACTGAAGCTTTCTTT. It codes for CASSTTPTGLTEAFF.

CDR3 in amino acids: CAWSRQQDTEAFF. CDR3 nucleotide sequence: TGTGCCTGGAGCAGACAGCAAGACACTGAAGCTTTCTTT. The chain recombines TRBV30 with TRBJ1-1; D is perhaps TRBD1 (5 bases). V was shortened by 3 bases and J by 3 bases, with 11 bases between the two germline ends. From germline, CDR1 is GTSNPN and CDR2 SVGIG (reference sequence). The CDR3 covers 13 residues.

The chain uses TRBV11-3 and TRBJ2-1; 9 nucleotides align to TRBD1. The CDR3 runs to 14 residues. The V segment lost 5 bases and the J segment 5 bases; nucleotides outside the gene matches: 4. The germline CDR1 and CDR2 sequences are SGHNT and YENEEA. CDR3 region: CASSARQGDNEQFF. For the CDR3, the DNA is TGTGCCAGCAGCGCCCGACAGGGGGACAATGAGCAGTTCTTC.

This sequence joins TRBV21-1 and TRBJ2-7; the table's D call TRBD2 went unverified against the DNA. TRBV21-1 is labeled a pseudogene. This CDR3 region has 20 residues. The CDR3 coding sequence is TGTGCCAGAAGACAGGGAGATCAGAGAGCGGGAGAAACCGCCCCCTACGAGCAGTACTTC. It encodes CARRQGDQRAGETAPYEQYF.

This chain uses TRBV4-3 with TRBJ2-7, with 8 bases that match TRBD1. Germline-derived CDR1 and CDR2 are LGHNA and YSLEER. The CDR3 spans 15 residues. J was trimmed by 3 bases and V by 2 bases; bases with no gene match: 6. Here the CDR3 reads CASSQYQGADYEQYF. Here the CDR3 DNA reads TGCGCCAGCAGCCAATATCAGGGGGCGGACTACGAGCAGTACTTC.

The V and J genes are TRBV6-5 and TRBJ2-3; 10 bases agree with TRBD1. The CDR3 extends over 15 amino acids. Looked up from germline, CDR1 is MNHEY and CDR2 is SVGAGI. The V and J ends lost 6 bases and 2 bases, in that order; junction bases with no gene match: 5. CDR3 DNA: TGTGCCAGCAGCGAGGGACAGGGGCCCACAGATACGCAGTATTTT. Encoded protein: CASSEGQGPTDTQYF.

The chain recombines TRBV27 with TRBJ1-2, with 7 positions matching TRBD1. The CDR3 has 14 residues. Germline CDR1 and CDR2: MNHEY and SMNVEV (reference sequence). The ends lost 3 bases at V and 4 bases at J; junction bases unmatched: 5. The chain's CDR3 is CASSLTGSGYGYTF. DNA of the CDR3: TGTGCCAGCAGTTTGACAGGGTCTGGCTATGGCTACACCTTC.

The chain couples TRBV7-9 to TRBJ1-5, with a weak D call TRBD1 (6 bases). The V gene lost 2 bases and the J gene lost 6 bases, with 20 bases spanning the gap. This CDR3 region has 17 residues. Germline CDR1 and CDR2: SEHNR and FQNEAQ (reference sequence). CDR3 sequence: CASSLHRGEQGGQPQHF. The CDR3 coding sequence is TGTGCCAGCAGCTTACACCGAGGGGAACAGGGCGGTCAGCCCCAGCATTTT.

This rearrangement joins TRBV11-2 to TRBJ2-1, with TRBD2 as a possible D gene (5 bases). The CDR3 length is 14 residues. Trimming took 0 bases from V and 8 from J, leaving 11 bases between them. From germline, CDR1 is SGHAT and CDR2 FQNNGV. The CDR3 region is CASSLDGPEDEQFF. CDR3 in DNA: TGTGCCAGCAGCTTAGATGGGCCGGAGGATGAGCAGTTCTTC. Filled out from reference TRBV11-2 and TRBJ2-1, the complete variable domain reads EAGVAQSPRYKIIEKRQSVAFWCNPISGHATLYWYQQILGQGPKLLIQFQNNGVVDDSQLPKDRFSAERLKGVDSTLKIQPAKLEDSAVYLCASSLDGPEDEQFFGPGTRLTVL.

The genes are TRBV10-3 and TRBJ2-5; 7 positions match TRBD1. CDR3 length equals 13 residues. V was pared by 8 bases and J by 2 bases, with 5 bases of the junction left unmatched. Germline assignment: CDR1 ENHRY and CDR2 SYGVKD. The CDR3 loop reads CAISGGIQETQYF. The CDR3 coding sequence is TGTGCCATCTCAGGGGGAATTCAAGAGACCCAGTACTTC.